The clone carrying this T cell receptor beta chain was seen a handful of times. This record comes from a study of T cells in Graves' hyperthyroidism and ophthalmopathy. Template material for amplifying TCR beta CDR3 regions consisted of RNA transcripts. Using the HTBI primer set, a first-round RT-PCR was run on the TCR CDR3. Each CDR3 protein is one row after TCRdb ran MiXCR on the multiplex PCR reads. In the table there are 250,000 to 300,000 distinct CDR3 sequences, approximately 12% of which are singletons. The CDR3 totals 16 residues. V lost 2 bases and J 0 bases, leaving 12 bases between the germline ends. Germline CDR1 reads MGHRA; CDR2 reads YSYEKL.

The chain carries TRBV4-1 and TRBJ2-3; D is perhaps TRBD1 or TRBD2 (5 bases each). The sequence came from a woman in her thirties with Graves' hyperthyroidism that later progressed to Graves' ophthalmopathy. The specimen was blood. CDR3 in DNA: TGCGCCAGCAGCCAACTCCCGGGACCTAGCACAGATACGCAGTATTTT. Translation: CASSQLPGPSTDTQYF.